What follows is one T cell receptor beta chain and its context. The target antigen is unknown. The sample carries other DNA sequences with the same CDR3. These data originate in a study of beta chain features in type 1 diabetes. On the study more broadly: Age, gender and cell yields were alike across patients and healthy donors. The study examined about 110,000,000 sorted cells across all samples. Overall study results and limits: Possible PCR preference for shorter templates applied equally to patients and controls. Patients' naive, central memory and regulatory TCRB repertoires appeared more alike than those of healthy donors.

Sequencing targeted expressed TCRB transcripts, as all isolated RNA had been reverse transcribed. TCRdb keeps only in-frame clones here, not all; method: immunoSEQ multiplex PCR. The repertoire holds roughly 310,000 clones, approximately 10% seen once, with approximately 0.016% in the top ten. V gave up 3 bases and J gave up 1 base; unmatched junction bases: 5. Germline values: CDR1 SEHNR, CDR2 FQNEAQ (reference sequence). The CDR3 spans 15 residues. The receptor comes from a woman aged 25 to 39 in good health. This chain uses TRBV7-9 with TRBJ1-1; 7 positions match TRBD1. The sample comprised naive CD4+ T cells from blood. As DNA, the CDR3 is TGTGCCAGCAGCTTGGCCCGGACAGGGAACACTGAAGCTTTCTTT. Its translation is CASSLARTGNTEAFF.